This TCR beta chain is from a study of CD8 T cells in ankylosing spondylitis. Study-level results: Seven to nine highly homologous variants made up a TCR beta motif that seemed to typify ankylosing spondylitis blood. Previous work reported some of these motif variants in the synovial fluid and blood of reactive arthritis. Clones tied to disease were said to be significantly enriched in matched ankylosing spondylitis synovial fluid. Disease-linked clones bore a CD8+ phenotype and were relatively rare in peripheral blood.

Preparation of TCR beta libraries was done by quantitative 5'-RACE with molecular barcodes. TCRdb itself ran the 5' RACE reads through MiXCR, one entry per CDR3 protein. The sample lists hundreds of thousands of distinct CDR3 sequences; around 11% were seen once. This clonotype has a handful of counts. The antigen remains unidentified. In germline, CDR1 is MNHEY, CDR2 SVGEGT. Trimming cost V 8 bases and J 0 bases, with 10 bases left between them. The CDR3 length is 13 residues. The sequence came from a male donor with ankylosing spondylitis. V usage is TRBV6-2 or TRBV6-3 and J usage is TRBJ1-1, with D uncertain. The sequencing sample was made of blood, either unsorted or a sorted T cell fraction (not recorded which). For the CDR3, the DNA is TGTGCCAGCGGATCGCAGATGAACACTGAAGCTTTCTTT. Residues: CASGSQMNTEAFF.